Below are 13 T cell receptor beta chains sequenced from a single sample in a study of T-cell reconstitution after alpha-beta-depleted transplantation in children. Unique molecular identifiers were incorporated during preparation of the TCRbeta library. MiXCR, run by TCRdb on the PCR reads, gives a single entry per CDR3 protein. The sample holds hundreds of thousands of distinct CDR3 sequences; around 13% are singletons and the top ten take about 2.6%. The source was PBMCs from the stem cell graft donor, collected from the stem cell graft. These receptor sequences come from a human donor who donated a stem cell graft to a child with acute lymphoblastic leukemia.

This clonotype was detected ten times or more. The rearrangement links TRBV9 to TRBJ1-1, with a weak D call TRBD1 (6 bases). The germline gives CDR1 SGDLS, CDR2 YYNGEE. The V end lost 0 bases, the J end lost 6 bases, and 12 bases lay between the germline ends. CDR3 length: 14 amino acids. The CDR3 sequence is CASSVGLGAPEAFF. CDR3 coding DNA: TGTGCCAGCAGCGTAGGTCTGGGGGCCCCTGAAGCTTTCTTT.

This clonotype was recorded many times. V usage is TRBV5-1 and J usage is TRBJ2-1, with 10 bases fitting TRBD2. The CDR3 extends over 21 amino acids. The trim removed 3 bases at V and 1 base at J, leaving 19 bases unmatched. Germline values: CDR1 SGHRS, CDR2 YFSETQ. CDR3 nucleotide sequence: TGCGCCAGCAGCTGGCCCAGTGAGGTTACGACTAGCGGGTTGTCCTACAATGAGCAGTTCTTC. Translating gives CASSWPSEVTTSGLSYNEQFF. The whole variable domain, filled in from reference TRBV5-1 and TRBJ2-1, reads KAGVTQTPRYLIKTRGQQVTLSCSPISGHRSVSWYQQTPGQGLQFLFEYFSETQRNKGNFPGRFSGRQFSNSRSEMNVSTLELGDSALYLCASSWPSEVTTSGLSYNEQFFGPGTRLTVL.

This clonotype came up a few times. This chain joins TRBV6-5 and TRBJ2-7; 7 bases match TRBD1. The CDR3 sequence is 14 residues long. V dropped 4 bases and J dropped 5; count of bases not matched to a gene: 8. Germline V lookup: CDR1 MNHEY, CDR2 SVGAGI. The chain's CDR3 is CASSFQGVGNEQYF. CDR3 nucleotide sequence: TGTGCCAGCAGTTTCCAGGGGGTCGGGAACGAGCAGTACTTC.

In this sample, this clonotype turned up once. The junction shows a germline mismatch at one end, possibly a read error. V gene TRBV7-9 combines with J gene TRBJ2-1; D not certain. The CDR3 loop spans 13 amino acids. Germline V gene data show CDR1 as SEHNR and CDR2 as FQNEAQ (reference sequence). CDR3: CASSLERHNEQIF. Here the CDR3 DNA reads TGTGCCAGCAGTCTGGAAAGGCACAATGAGCAGATCTTC.

This clonotype was recorded at least ten times. The chain is built from TRBV12-3 or TRBV12-4 and TRBJ2-4, with TRBD1 matching over 9 bases. J was trimmed by 8 bases and V by 5 bases; bases with no gene match: 13. There are 16 residues in the CDR3. The CDR3 loop is CASSQTGGERRDIQYF. For the CDR3, the DNA is TGTGCCAGCAGTCAAACAGGGGGCGAAAGGAGAGACATTCAGTACTTC.

This clonotype has at least ten counts. This chain links TRBV29-1 with TRBJ2-3; D unclear. The CDR3 length is 12 residues. CDR1 SQVTM and CDR2 ANQGSEA come from the germline V gene. V was trimmed by 3 bases and J by 1 base, leaving 5 bases between them. The CDR3, as DNA: TGCAGCGTTGACTCGGGCACAGATACGCAGTATTTT. Translated, it gives CSVDSGTDTQYF.

The gene calls are TRBV6-5 and TRBJ2-1; 12 positions agree with TRBD2. The germline gives CDR1 MNHEY, CDR2 SVGAGI. J was trimmed by 7 bases and V by 5 bases; bases with no gene match: 9. The CDR3 is 16 amino acids. The CDR3 sequence is CASSPATSGRRNEQFF. CDR3 nucleotide sequence: TGTGCCAGCAGTCCCGCGACTAGCGGGAGAAGGAATGAGCAGTTCTTC.

Turning to this clonotype: This clone may be a read error of a much larger clone one base away. The chain carries TRBV5-6 and TRBJ1-1; TRBD1 might be the D (6 bases). The germline CDR1 and CDR2 sequences are SGHDT and YYEEEE. This CDR3 region has 13 residues. The CDR3 here is CAGSLGGRAEAFF. CDR3 bases: TGTGCCGGCAGCTTGGGGGGGCGTGCGGAAGCTTTCTTT.

This clonotype was counted many times. The rearrangement joins TRBV20-1 to TRBJ2-1, with D tentatively TRBD2 (6 bases). Germline V CDR1 and CDR2: DFQATT, SNEGSKA (reference sequence). Deletions cut 6 bases from V and 4 bases from J, with 19 bases between. This CDR3 comprises 15 residues. CDR3 sequence (DNA): TGCAGTGCCAGCCCTTTTAGCGGAGAGTACAATGAGCAGTTCTTC. This gives the protein CSASPFSGEYNEQFF.

This clonotype has a count of ten or more. This chain joins TRBV15 and TRBJ2-7; D may correspond to TRBD1 or TRBD2 (5 bases each). V was clipped by 2 bases and J by 6 bases, with 11 bases between them. Germline-derived CDR1 and CDR2 are LNHNV and YYDKDF (reference sequence). This CDR3 has 13 amino acids. The CDR3 loop is CATSRFRAGEQYF. In DNA form, the CDR3 reads TGTGCCACCAGCAGATTCAGGGCGGGCGAGCAGTACTTC. Complete variable domain (other parts from reference TRBV15 and TRBJ2-7): DAMVIQNPRYQVTQFGKPVTLSCSQTLNHNVMYWYQQKSSQAPKLLFHYYDKDFNNEADTPDNFQSRRPNTSFCFLDIRSPGLGDTAMYLCATSRFRAGEQYFGPGTRLTVT.

This clonotype was counted ten times or more. The chain uses TRBV7-2 and TRBJ1-3, with D maybe TRBD1 (5 bases). The CDR3 covers 15 residues. Trimming left V 11 bases short and J 4 bases short, with 21 bases between. From germline, CDR1 is SGHTA and CDR2 FQGNSA. CDR3 region: CAVKEGTWSGNTIYF. CDR3 nucleotide sequence: TGTGCCGTAAAGGAAGGGACTTGGTCCGGAAACACCATATATTTT.

This clonotype was counted ten times or more. The chain carries TRBV20-1 and TRBJ2-1; 9 bases fit TRBD1. Germline lookup yields CDR1 DFQATT and CDR2 SNEGSKA (reference sequence). CDR3 length equals 14 residues. J lost 7 bases, V lost 6 bases, and 10 bases had no gene match. The CDR3 protein is CSAADRGFANEQFF. DNA for the CDR3: TGCAGTGCGGCTGACAGGGGGTTTGCAAATGAGCAGTTCTTC.

In this sample, this clonotype turned up many times. The chain employs TRBV6-2 or TRBV6-3 and TRBJ2-7; D ambiguous. V lost 5 bases to trimming and J lost 9 bases, with 14 bases between them. The CDR3 length is 12 residues. The germline gives CDR1 MNHEY, CDR2 SVGEGT. The CDR3 sequence: CASSKETWGQYF. Here the CDR3 DNA reads TGTGCCAGCAGTAAAGAGACCTGGGGGCAGTACTTC.